A single sample gave rise to the 22 T cell receptor beta chains below, sequenced in a study of T-cell reconstitution after alpha-beta-depleted transplantation in children. The authors prepared the TCRbeta library with unique molecular identifiers. Each CDR3 protein is one row after TCRdb ran MiXCR on the PCR reads. This sample has about 350,000 distinct CDR3 sequences, with roughly 15% found just once. The sequenced sample was PBMCs, mostly from graft donor cells, obtained 360 days after TCRalphabeta/CD19-depleted stem cell transplant. The receptors originated from a male patient between 2 and 15 years old who had a stem cell transplant for acute lymphoblastic leukemia, so the T cells may come from the graft donor.

This clonotype was seen a handful of times. The rearrangement joins TRBV9 to TRBJ2-3; 10 nucleotides agree with TRBD2. Trimming cost V 0 bases and J 4 bases; bases outside gene matches: 11. From germline, CDR1 is SGDLS and CDR2 YYNGEE. This CDR3 has 18 amino acids. The CDR3 region is CASSVGHSLAGVADTQYF. In DNA form, the CDR3 reads TGTGCCAGCAGCGTAGGACATTCCCTAGCGGGAGTAGCAGATACGCAGTATTTT.

This clonotype has a handful of counts. The DNA for the CDR3 is TGTGCCAGCAGCTTGGGGCAGGGGATCACTGAAGCTTTCTTT. Protein: CASSLGQGITEAFF. V gene TRBV5-6 combines with J gene TRBJ1-1; D may be TRBD1 (6 bases). V lost 0 bases and J lost 4, with 10 bases in between. Germline values: CDR1 SGHDT, CDR2 YYEEEE. CDR3 length: 14 amino acids.

This clonotype has a handful of counts. The V and J genes are TRBV9 and TRBJ2-1; maybe TRBD2 (6 bases). V lost 1 base and J lost 10, with 9 bases in between. The CDR3 is made up of 12 amino acids. The germline gives CDR1 SGDLS, CDR2 YYNGEE. CDR3 bases: TGTGCCAGCAGCGTAAACGCGGGGGAGCAGTTCTTC. This translates into CASSVNAGEQFF.

The V gene is TRBV5-1, the J gene TRBJ2-3; 10 nucleotides line up with TRBD1. Trimming cost V 0 bases and J 0 bases; bases outside gene matches: 1. The length of the CDR3 is 16 residues. The germline gives CDR1 SGHRS, CDR2 YFSETQ. Here the CDR3 DNA reads TGCGCCAGCAGCTTGGGGACAGGGGGAAGCACAGATACGCAGTATTTT. As protein: CASSLGTGGSTDTQYF.

A few counts support this clonotype. The genes are TRBV27 and TRBJ2-7, with 7 nucleotides matching TRBD2. There are 17 residues in the CDR3. Germline V CDR1 and CDR2: MNHEY, SMNVEV (reference sequence). V shed 0 bases and J 7 bases; nucleotides not matched to a gene: 15. Here the CDR3 DNA reads TGTGCCAGCAGTTTATCGGGCCCTAGCGGACATCCAAGGGAGCAGTACTTC. Translated, it gives CASSLSGPSGHPREQYF.

The rearrangement joins TRBV5-6 to TRBJ1-5; the D gene is possibly TRBD1 (5 bases). Germline V lookup: CDR1 SGHDT, CDR2 YYEEEE. V was cut by 0 bases and J by 0 bases, with 10 bases left in between. This CDR3 has 16 residues. Here the CDR3 DNA reads TGTGCCAGCAGCTTGGGACAGAGCTATAGCAATCAGCCCCAGCATTTT. Its protein is CASSLGQSYSNQPQHF. Full variable domain (rest looked up from reference TRBV5-6 and TRBJ1-5): DAGVTQSPTHLIKTRGQQVTLRCSPKSGHDTVSWYQQALGQGPQFIFQYYEEEERQRGNFPDRFSGHQFPNYSSELNVNALLLGDSALYLCASSLGQSYSNQPQHFGDGTRLSIL.

The genes are TRBV29-1 and TRBJ2-5, with 7 bases fitting TRBD1. V shed 5 bases, J shed 6 bases, and the junction held 9 bases outside the gene matches. CDR1 is SQVTM, CDR2 ANQGSEA, per germline. There are 13 residues in the CDR3. For the CDR3, the DNA is TGCAGCGTTCGGGTACAGGGGATGCAGACCCAGTACTTC. The encoded protein is CSVRVQGMQTQYF.

This clonotype was seen repeatedly, ten times or more. CDR3 DNA: TGTGCCAGCAGTGAAATGGGGAGCAATCAGCCCCAGCATTTT. Its translation: CASSEMGSNQPQHF. This sequence joins TRBV6-1 and TRBJ1-5; D remains unclear. Germline V gene sequence: CDR1 MNHNS, CDR2 SASEGT. Trimming pared 2 bases from V and 1 base from J, leaving 6 bases between. CDR3 size: 14 residues.

This clonotype has ten or more counts. This sequence joins TRBV5-1 and TRBJ2-7; TRBD2 matches 8 bases. J gave up 3 bases and V 2 bases, and 4 bases lay outside the gene matches. The CDR3 runs to 14 residues. Germline V lookup: CDR1 SGHRS, CDR2 YFSETQ. CDR3 sequence (DNA): TGCGCCAGCAGCTTAACGACTAGCGTCTACGAGCAGTACTTC. Translation gives CASSLTTSVYEQYF.

Of note for this clonotype: No conserved phenylalanine or tryptophan is present at the end of the CDR3, so a read error is the likely explanation. The J gene is TRBJ2-1, the V gene TRBV4-2, with 10 bases aligning to TRBD2. Germline V gene lookup returns CDR1 LGHNA and CDR2 YNFKEQ. With V trimmed by 0 bases and J by 0 bases, 2 bases remained unmatched. The CDR3 has 17 residues. The CDR3, as DNA: TGTGCCAGCAGCCAAGAGCTAGCGGGGGACTCCTACAATGAGCAGTTCTAC. Residues: CASSQELAGDSYNEQFY.

V gene TRBV2 combines with J gene TRBJ2-7, with D tentatively TRBD2 (6 bases). CDR1 is SNHLY, CDR2 FYNNEI, per germline. Trimming shortened V by 3 bases and J by 5 bases, and 8 bases separated the two germline ends. The CDR3 is 12 residues long. This chain's CDR3 is CASSEVADEQYF. The CDR3 nucleotides are TGTGCCAGCAGTGAGGTAGCGGACGAGCAGTACTTC.

The rearrangement joins TRBV19 to TRBJ2-3, with TRBD1 identical over 9 bases. The V gene's germline CDR1 is LNHDA and CDR2 SQIVND (reference sequence). This CDR3 region has 16 residues. The trim removed 6 bases at V and 1 base at J, leaving 8 bases unmatched. The CDR3 DNA follows: TGTGCCAGTAGCCGACCCAACAGGGGGCGCACAGATACGCAGTATTTT. This codes for CASSRPNRGRTDTQYF.

This rearrangement joins TRBV18 to TRBJ1-5; 8 nucleotides line up with TRBD1. Germline values: CDR1 KGHSH, CDR2 LQKENI. V lost 2 bases and J lost 6; bases outside the gene matches: 6. This CDR3 region has 15 residues. Written as DNA, the CDR3 is TGTGCCAGCTCACCAGGACAGGGTAGAGGTCAGCCCCAGCATTTT. As protein: CASSPGQGRGQPQHF.

This clonotype turned up a few times. The DNA of the CDR3 is TGCGCCAGCAGCTCATACAGGGGGGCCTACGAGCAGTACTTC. This codes for CASSSYRGAYEQYF. The chain is built from TRBV4-3 and TRBJ2-7, with 8 bases identical to TRBD1. Per the germline V gene, CDR1 is LGHNA and CDR2 is YSLEER. V dropped 5 bases and J dropped 2; count of bases not matched to a gene: 5. The CDR3 has 14 amino acids.

In its sample, this clonotype was seen many times. V and J are TRBV7-6 and TRBJ1-5, with unresolved D. Trimming took 0 bases from V and 3 from J, leaving 3 bases between them. Germline CDR1 is SGHVS and CDR2 is FNYEAQ. The CDR3 is 13 amino acids. Written as DNA, the CDR3 is TGTGCCAGCAGCTTAGCTAACAATCAGCCCCAGCATTTT. Amino acid sequence: CASSLANNQPQHF. Complete variable domain (other parts from reference TRBV7-6 and TRBJ1-5): GAGVSQSPRYKVTKRGQDVALRCDPISGHVSLYWYRQALGQGPEFLTYFNYEAQQDKSGLPNDRFSAERPEGSISTLTIQRTEQRDSAMYRCASSLANNQPQHFGDGTRLSIL.

This clonotype turned up a few times. The DNA of the CDR3 is TGTGCCATCAGTGAGTTTTTGACAGGGACTAGCGGTAACACCGGGGAGCTGTTTTTT. This translates into CAISEFLTGTSGNTGELFF. This chain connects TRBV10-3 to TRBJ2-2; TRBD2 aligns across 11 bases. The germline V gene encodes CDR1 ENHRY and CDR2 SYGVKD. CDR3 size: 19 residues. V shed 1 base, J shed 2 bases, and the junction held 9 bases outside the gene matches.

V gene TRBV6-2 or TRBV6-3 combines with J gene TRBJ1-6, with D tentatively TRBD1 (6 bases). Germline loops: CDR1 MNHEY, CDR2 SVGEGT. CDR3 size: 15 residues. The V end lost 5 bases, the J end lost 8 bases, and 16 bases lay between the germline ends. For the CDR3, the DNA is TGTGCCAGCAGTCCCGGACAGTCTCCTTATTCACCCCTCCACTTT. It specifies CASSPGQSPYSPLHF.

The table lists this clonotype with many counts. The chain uses TRBV29-1 and TRBJ2-5; 8 bases line up with TRBD1. The CDR3 runs 13 residues. Unmatched junction bases numbered 7, after V lost 6 bases and J lost 4 bases. Germline CDR1 and CDR2: SQVTM and ANQGSEA. CDR3 in DNA: TGCAGCGTCGACTGGACAGGGCGAGAGACCCAGTACTTC. It translates to CSVDWTGRETQYF.

This clonotype was observed a handful of times. The chain joins TRBV28 to TRBJ1-4, with a weak D call TRBD1 (5 bases). This CDR3 has 16 amino acids. The V end was cut by 10 bases, the J end by 4 bases, with 22 bases between. Germline V gives CDR1 MDHEN, CDR2 SYDVKM. CDR3 sequence reads: CATRPWGRSINEKLFF. CDR3 nucleotide sequence: TGTGCCACCAGACCCTGGGGGAGATCAATTAATGAAAAACTGTTTTTT.

This clonotype showed up just a few times. The CDR3 sequence is CASSINPLWAPTNEQFF. The CDR3 DNA is TGTGCCAGTAGTATAAATCCCCTGTGGGCGCCGACGAATGAGCAGTTCTTC. V and J are TRBV19 and TRBJ2-1; D unclear. From germline, CDR1 is LNHDA and CDR2 SQIVND (reference sequence). The CDR3 spans 17 residues. V gave up 2 bases and J gave up 7 bases, with 21 bases separating them.

This clonotype was observed many times. As DNA, the CDR3 is TGTGCCAGCAGCCCCGACCAGAATGAGCAGTTCTTC. This gives the protein CASSPDQNEQFF. This chain uses TRBV12-3 or TRBV12-4 with TRBJ2-1; D gene uncertain. Deletions cut 6 bases from V and 7 bases from J, with 10 bases between. The CDR3 extends over 12 amino acids.

This clonotype has just a few counts. The V gene is TRBV5-1, the J gene TRBJ2-7, with 10 bases that match TRBD2. The CDR3 has 15 residues. Trimming at V came to 4 bases and at J to 2 bases, leaving 6 bases not matched to a gene. From germline, CDR1 is SGHRS and CDR2 YFSETQ. Here the CDR3 DNA reads TGCGCCAGCAGCCACACTAGCGGGAATACCTACGAGCAGTACTTC. Amino acids: CASSHTSGNTYEQYF. Full variable domain (remainder filled in from reference TRBV5-1 and TRBJ2-7): KAGVTQTPRYLIKTRGQQVTLSCSPISGHRSVSWYQQTPGQGLQFLFEYFSETQRNKGNFPGRFSGRQFSNSRSEMNVSTLELGDSALYLCASSHTSGNTYEQYFGPGTRLTVT.